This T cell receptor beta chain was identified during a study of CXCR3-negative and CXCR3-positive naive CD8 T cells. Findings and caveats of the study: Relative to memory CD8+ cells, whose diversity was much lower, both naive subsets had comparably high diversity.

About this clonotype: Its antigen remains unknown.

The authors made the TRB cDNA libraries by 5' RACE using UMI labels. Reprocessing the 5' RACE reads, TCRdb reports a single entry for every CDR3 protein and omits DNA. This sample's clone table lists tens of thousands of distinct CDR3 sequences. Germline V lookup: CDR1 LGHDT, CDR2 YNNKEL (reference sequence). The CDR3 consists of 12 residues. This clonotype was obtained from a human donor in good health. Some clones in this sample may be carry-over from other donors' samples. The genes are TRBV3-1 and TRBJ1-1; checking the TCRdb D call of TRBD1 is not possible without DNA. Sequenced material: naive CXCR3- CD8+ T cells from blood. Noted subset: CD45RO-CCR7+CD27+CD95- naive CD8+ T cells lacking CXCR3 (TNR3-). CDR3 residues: CASSYLGGEAFF.